These 17 T cell receptor beta chains were all obtained from the same sample, sequenced in a study of T cell responses to AZD1222 COVID-19 vaccine. Profiling relied on immunoSEQ multiplex PCR, and the TCRdb table lists in-frame clones only, not all of them. Here the sample spans 89,000 or so clones, about 89% being singletons. Here the sequenced sample was peripheral blood, taken 28 days after the second AZD1222 dose. The receptor set was obtained from an adult who received the AZD1222 COVID-19 vaccine.

This clone appeared a single time. The chain's CDR3 is CASSSLDRGSHGELFF. In nucleotides, the CDR3 is TGTGCCAGTAGTTCCCTGGACAGGGGGAGTCACGGGGAGCTGTTTTTT. The chain is built from TRBV19 and TRBJ2-2; 10 positions agree with TRBD1. Germline trimming cut 5 bases from V and 7 bases from J; bases unmatched to any gene: 10. Germline CDR1 reads LNHDA; CDR2 reads SQIVND (reference sequence). This CDR3 has 16 amino acids.

The rearrangement links TRBV30 to TRBJ1-2, with 8 bases identical to TRBD1. Unmatched junction bases numbered 7, after V lost 0 bases and J lost 4 bases. The CDR3 has 15 residues. The germline V gene encodes CDR1 GTSNPN and CDR2 SVGIG (reference sequence). Written as DNA, the CDR3 is TGTGCCTGGAGTGTACGGACAGGGAATCGCTATGGCTACACCTTC. The encoded protein is CAWSVRTGNRYGYTF.

The chain joins TRBV5-5 to TRBJ2-1; D unclear. The CDR3 extends over 16 amino acids. With 0 bases removed from V and 0 bases from J, the gap between germline ends came to 10 bases. The germline V gene has CDR1 SGHKS and CDR2 YYEKEE (reference sequence). The CDR3 sequence: CASSLGPSHSYNEQFF. CDR3 in DNA: TGTGCCAGCAGCTTGGGTCCTAGTCACTCCTACAATGAGCAGTTCTTC.

V and J are TRBV6-1 and TRBJ2-2, with no clear D. Between the trimmed V and J ends, which lost 2 bases and 7 bases, there was a span of 8 bases. There are 13 residues in the CDR3. Germline V gives CDR1 MNHNS, CDR2 SASEGT. This chain's CDR3 is CASSESYNGELFF. The CDR3 DNA follows: TGTGCCAGCAGTGAAAGCTATAACGGGGAGCTGTTTTTT.

This chain uses TRBV2 with TRBJ1-2, with D hard to call. The CDR3 loop spans 11 amino acids. Looked up from germline, CDR1 is SNHLY and CDR2 is FYNNEI. Trimming took 5 bases from V and 12 from J, leaving 13 bases between them. The CDR3 sequence is CASSPTPVNTF. For the CDR3, the DNA is TGTGCCAGCAGTCCTACCCCAGTAAACACCTTC.

V usage is TRBV7-3 and J usage is TRBJ2-3; D call uncertain. Between the trimmed V and J ends, which lost 2 bases and 0 bases, there was a span of 9 bases. This CDR3 has 15 residues. Germline CDR1 reads SGHTA; CDR2 reads FQGTGA. The CDR3 region is CASSLGGASTDTQYF. The CDR3 DNA is TGTGCCAGCAGCTTAGGTGGCGCTAGCACAGATACGCAGTATTTT.

The chain is built from TRBV9 and TRBJ2-5; D gene unclear. Germline loops: CDR1 SGDLS, CDR2 YYNGEE. The V and J ends lost 0 bases and 10 bases respectively, with 19 bases between them. The CDR3 is made up of 15 amino acids. This chain's CDR3 is CASSVDPAPRSDQYF. The CDR3 DNA reads TGTGCCAGCAGCGTAGACCCAGCGCCCCGATCTGACCAGTACTTC.

The chain has TRBV29-1 and TRBJ2-2, with D uncertain. The germline V gene has CDR1 SQVTM and CDR2 ANQGSEA. The V end lost 0 bases, the J end lost 4 bases, and 6 bases lay between the germline ends. The CDR3 has 13 residues. The CDR3: CSVEDLGTGELFF. CDR3 coding DNA: TGCAGCGTTGAAGATCTGGGCACCGGGGAGCTGTTTTTT.

This clone was observed once. The chain recombines TRBV6-4 with TRBJ1-2, with D uncertain. V lost 5 bases, J lost 4 bases, and 11 bases lay in between. CDR1 and CDR2 from the germline V gene are MRHNA and SNTAGT. The CDR3 totals 13 residues. The CDR3 sequence: CASSNHRGYGYTF. The CDR3, as DNA: TGTGCCAGCAGTAACCACCGCGGCTATGGCTACACCTTC.

J is TRBJ2-5 and V is TRBV2; D is undetermined. CDR3 length equals 12 residues. V lost 8 bases and J 4 bases, leaving 11 bases between the germline ends. The V gene's germline CDR1 is SNHLY and CDR2 FYNNEI. Written as DNA, the CDR3 is TGTGCCAGCCGGGTAGCCGGAGAGACCCAGTACTTC. Translation: CASRVAGETQYF.

The chain is built from TRBV5-6 and TRBJ1-1, with 9 bases aligning to TRBD1. Germline V gene sequence: CDR1 SGHDT, CDR2 YYEEEE. J was trimmed by 1 base and V by 9 bases; bases with no gene match: 13. This CDR3 contains 16 residues. In DNA form, the CDR3 reads TGTGCCAACACAGGGGGCGCGAAGGGTGGGAACACTGAAGCTTTCTTT. Translated: CANTGGAKGGNTEAFF. Combining the CDR3 with reference TRBV5-6 and TRBJ1-1 gives the whole variable domain DAGVTQSPTHLIKTRGQQVTLRCSPKSGHDTVSWYQQALGQGPQFIFQYYEEEERQRGNFPDRFSGHQFPNYSSELNVNALLLGDSALYLCANTGGAKGGNTEAFFGQGTRLTVV.

The rearrangement links TRBV13 to TRBJ1-4, with D perhaps matching TRBD1 (5 bases). Trimming left V 4 bases short and J 8 bases short, with 17 bases between. The CDR3 spans 15 residues. Germline CDR1 is PRHDT and CDR2 is FYEKMQ (reference sequence). The CDR3: CASSSKGTYGEKLFF. For the CDR3, the DNA is TGTGCCAGCAGCTCAAAAGGGACCTATGGGGAAAAACTGTTTTTT.

V gene TRBV7-9 combines with J gene TRBJ1-2; D gene uncertain. CDR1 SEHNR and CDR2 FQNEAQ come from the germline V gene (reference sequence). Trimming removed 5 bases from V and 4 bases from J, with 14 bases in between. The CDR3 is made up of 14 amino acids. The CDR3 nucleotides read TGTGCCAGCAGCCCTTTCGTGGAGAGCTATGGCTACACCTTC. It is translated as CASSPFVESYGYTF.

This chain joins TRBV6-2 or TRBV6-3 and TRBJ2-7; either TRBD1 or TRBD2 may supply D (5 bases each). The CDR3 is 17 amino acids. Per germline, CDR1 MNHEY and CDR2 SVGEGT. V was cut by 4 bases and J by 3 bases, with 22 bases left in between. Here the CDR3 DNA reads TGTGCCAGCAGTTTCCATCCCGGGACCCCCGGAGGCTACGAGCAGTACTTC. Protein: CASSFHPGTPGGYEQYF.

J is TRBJ1-1 and V is TRBV6-4; D remains unclear. The CDR3 runs to 13 residues. The V gene's germline CDR1 is MRHNA and CDR2 SNTAGT. V lost 6 bases and J 1 base, leaving 9 bases between the germline ends. The CDR3 DNA follows: TGTGCCAGCAGAGCGATGGGGAACACTGAAGCTTTCTTT. It specifies CASRAMGNTEAFF.

The chain uses TRBV16 and TRBJ2-1, with 10 bases lining up with TRBD1. This CDR3 comprises 21 residues. V lost 2 bases and J lost 0; bases outside the gene matches: 16. Germline V CDR1 and CDR2: KGHSY, FQNENV. This CDR3 reads CASSQLSLGTGAFSSYNEQFF. For the CDR3, the DNA is TGTGCCAGCAGCCAACTCTCCCTAGGGACAGGGGCTTTTAGCTCCTACAATGAGCAGTTCTTC.

The V call is TRBV6-2 or TRBV6-3, the J call TRBJ1-5; D gene unclear. The germline V gene has CDR1 MNHEY and CDR2 SVGEGT. The CDR3 sequence is 12 residues long. Trimming cost V 6 bases and J 10 bases, with 13 bases left between them. This chain's CDR3 is CASSPQITPQHF. The CDR3 DNA reads TGTGCCAGCAGCCCCCAGATTACCCCCCAGCATTTT.